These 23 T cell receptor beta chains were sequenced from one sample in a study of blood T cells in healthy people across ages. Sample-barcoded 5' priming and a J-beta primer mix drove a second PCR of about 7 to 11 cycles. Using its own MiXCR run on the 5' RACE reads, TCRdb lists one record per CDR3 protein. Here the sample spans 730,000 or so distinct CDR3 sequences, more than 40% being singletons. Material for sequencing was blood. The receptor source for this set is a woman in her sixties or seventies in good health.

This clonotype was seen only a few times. CDR3 DNA: TGCAGTGCTAGGTCTAGCGGGAGTTTCTCCTACGAGCAGTACTTC. It is translated as CSARSSGSFSYEQYF. V gene TRBV20-1 combines with J gene TRBJ2-7; 10 bases are shared with TRBD2. CDR3 size: 15 residues. Per the germline V gene, CDR1 is DFQATT and CDR2 is SNEGSKA (reference sequence). The V and J ends lost 3 bases and 0 bases, in that order; junction bases with no gene match: 5.

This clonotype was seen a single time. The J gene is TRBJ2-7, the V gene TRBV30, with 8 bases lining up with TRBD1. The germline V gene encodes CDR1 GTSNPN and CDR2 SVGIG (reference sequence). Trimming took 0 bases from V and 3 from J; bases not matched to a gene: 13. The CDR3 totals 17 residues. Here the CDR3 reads CAWSVRQGTHTFYEQYF. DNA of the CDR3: TGTGCCTGGAGTGTACGACAGGGGACACATACTTTCTACGAGCAGTACTTC.

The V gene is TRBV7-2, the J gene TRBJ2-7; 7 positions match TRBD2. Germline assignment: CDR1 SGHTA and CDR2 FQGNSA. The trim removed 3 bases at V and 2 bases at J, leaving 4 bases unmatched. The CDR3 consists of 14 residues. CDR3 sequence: CASSFTGGTYEQYF. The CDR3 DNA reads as TGTGCCAGCAGCTTTACCGGGGGGACCTACGAGCAGTACTTC.

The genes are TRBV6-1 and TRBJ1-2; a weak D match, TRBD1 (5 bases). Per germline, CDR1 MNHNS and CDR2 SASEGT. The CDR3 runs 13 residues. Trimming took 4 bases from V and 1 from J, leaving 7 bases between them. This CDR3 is CASSGQNNYGYTF. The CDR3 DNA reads TGTGCCAGCAGTGGACAGAATAACTATGGCTACACCTTC.

CDR3 residues: CASSEGNRDPYGYTF. DNA of the CDR3: TGTGCCAGCAGTGAAGGGAACAGGGATCCATATGGCTACACCTTC. The V gene is TRBV6-1, the J gene TRBJ1-2; TRBD1 might be the D (6 bases). V dropped 1 base and J dropped 5 bases, with 14 bases sitting between them. The CDR3 is 15 residues long. CDR1 MNHNS and CDR2 SASEGT come from the germline V gene.

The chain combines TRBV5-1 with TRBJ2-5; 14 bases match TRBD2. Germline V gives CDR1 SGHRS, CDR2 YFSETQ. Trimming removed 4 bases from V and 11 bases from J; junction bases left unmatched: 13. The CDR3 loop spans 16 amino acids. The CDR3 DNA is TGCGCCAGCAGCCGGTCGACTAGCGGGGGGGCCAGTGAGCAGTACTTC. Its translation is CASSRSTSGGASEQYF.

The CDR3 nucleotides are TGTGCCAGCAGCTTAAGGGTTTCAAAATCAAATGAGCAGTACTTC. This gives the protein CASSLRVSKSNEQYF. The genes are TRBV11-2 and TRBJ2-7; the D is unclear. V dropped 2 bases and J dropped 7 bases, with 18 bases sitting between them. Germline V CDR1 and CDR2: SGHAT, FQNNGV. This CDR3 has 15 amino acids.

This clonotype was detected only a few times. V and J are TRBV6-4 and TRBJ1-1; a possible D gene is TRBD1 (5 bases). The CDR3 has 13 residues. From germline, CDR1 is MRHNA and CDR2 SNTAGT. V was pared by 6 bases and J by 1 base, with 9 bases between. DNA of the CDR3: TGTGCCAGCAGAAACCAGGGGAACACTGAAGCTTTCTTT. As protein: CASRNQGNTEAFF.

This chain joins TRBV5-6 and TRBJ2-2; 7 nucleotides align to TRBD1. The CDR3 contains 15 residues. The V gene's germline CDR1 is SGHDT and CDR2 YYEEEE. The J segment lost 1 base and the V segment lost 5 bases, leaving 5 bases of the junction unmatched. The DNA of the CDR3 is TGTGCCAGCAGTACAGGGGCCCTGAACACCGGGGAGCTGTTTTTT. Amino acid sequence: CASSTGALNTGELFF.

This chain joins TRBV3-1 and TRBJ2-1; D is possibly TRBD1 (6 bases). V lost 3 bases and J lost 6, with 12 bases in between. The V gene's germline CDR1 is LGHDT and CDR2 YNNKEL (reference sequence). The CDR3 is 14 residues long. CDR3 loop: CASSQGQRINEQFF. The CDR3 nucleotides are TGTGCCAGCAGCCAGGGACAACGAATCAATGAGCAGTTCTTC.

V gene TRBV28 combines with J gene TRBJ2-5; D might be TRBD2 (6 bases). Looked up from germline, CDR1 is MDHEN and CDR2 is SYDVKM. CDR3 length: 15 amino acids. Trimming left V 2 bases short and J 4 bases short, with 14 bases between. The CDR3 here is CASSLIRAGGETQYF. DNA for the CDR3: TGTGCCAGCAGTTTAATCAGGGCCGGGGGAGAGACCCAGTACTTC.

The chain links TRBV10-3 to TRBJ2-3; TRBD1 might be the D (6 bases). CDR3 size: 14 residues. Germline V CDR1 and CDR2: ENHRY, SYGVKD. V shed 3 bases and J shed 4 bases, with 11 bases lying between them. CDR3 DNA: TGTGCCATCAGTGAAGGCAGGGGAGCAGATACGCAGTATTTT. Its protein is CAISEGRGADTQYF.

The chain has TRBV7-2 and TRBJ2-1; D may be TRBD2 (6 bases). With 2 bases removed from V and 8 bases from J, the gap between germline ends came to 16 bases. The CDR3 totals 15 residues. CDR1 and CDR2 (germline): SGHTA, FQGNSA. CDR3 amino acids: CASSLFAGSGHEQFF. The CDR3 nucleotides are TGTGCCAGCAGCTTATTCGCGGGGTCTGGGCATGAGCAGTTCTTC.

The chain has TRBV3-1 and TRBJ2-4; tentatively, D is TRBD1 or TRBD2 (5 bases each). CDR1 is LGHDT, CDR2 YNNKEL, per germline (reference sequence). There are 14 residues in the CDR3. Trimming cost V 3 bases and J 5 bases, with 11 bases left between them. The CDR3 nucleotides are TGTGCCAGCAGCCAGCTCCGGGGCCAAAACATTCAGTACTTC. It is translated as CASSQLRGQNIQYF.

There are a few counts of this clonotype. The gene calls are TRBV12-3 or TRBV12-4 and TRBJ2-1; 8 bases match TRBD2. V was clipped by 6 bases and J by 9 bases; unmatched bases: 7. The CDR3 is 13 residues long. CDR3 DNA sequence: TGTGCCAGCAGCGGACTAGCCGTTAGTGAGCAGTTCTTC. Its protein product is CASSGLAVSEQFF.

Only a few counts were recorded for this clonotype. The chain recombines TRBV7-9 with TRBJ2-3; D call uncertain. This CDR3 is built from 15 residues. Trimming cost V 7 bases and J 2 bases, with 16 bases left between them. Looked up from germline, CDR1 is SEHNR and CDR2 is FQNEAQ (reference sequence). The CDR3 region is CASIQRGSYTDTQYF. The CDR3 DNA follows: TGTGCCAGCATCCAACGTGGCTCTTACACAGATACGCAGTATTTT.

The CDR3 sequence: CASSVSPSPRETQYF. DNA of the CDR3: TGTGCCAGCAGCGTAAGCCCTAGCCCGAGGGAGACCCAGTACTTC. The chain has TRBV9 and TRBJ2-5, with D possibly TRBD2 on 5 matching bases. V lost 1 base to trimming and J lost 5 bases, with 15 bases between them. Looked up from germline, CDR1 is SGDLS and CDR2 is YYNGEE. The CDR3 spans 15 residues.

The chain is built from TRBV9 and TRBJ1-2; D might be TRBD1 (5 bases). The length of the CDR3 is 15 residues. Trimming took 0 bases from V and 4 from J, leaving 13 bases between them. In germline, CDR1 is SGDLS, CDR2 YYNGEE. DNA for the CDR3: TGTGCCAGCAGCGTAGAAAGAGCAGGGTCCTATGGCTACACCTTC. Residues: CASSVERAGSYGYTF.

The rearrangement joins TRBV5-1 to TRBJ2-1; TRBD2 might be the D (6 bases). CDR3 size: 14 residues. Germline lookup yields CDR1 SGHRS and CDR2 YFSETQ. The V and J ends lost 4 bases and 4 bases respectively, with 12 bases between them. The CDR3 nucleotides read TGCGCCAGCAGCGCGGGACTGGAGTACAATGAGCAGTTCTTC. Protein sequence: CASSAGLEYNEQFF.

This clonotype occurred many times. The CDR3: CASSPQGSVDNEQFF. Written as DNA, the CDR3 is TGTGCCAGCAGTCCCCAGGGGAGCGTGGACAATGAGCAGTTCTTC. The chain joins TRBV12-3 or TRBV12-4 to TRBJ2-1, with a tentative D call TRBD1 (6 bases). The CDR3 is 15 amino acids. Trimming stripped 5 bases from V and 5 bases from J, with 16 bases between.

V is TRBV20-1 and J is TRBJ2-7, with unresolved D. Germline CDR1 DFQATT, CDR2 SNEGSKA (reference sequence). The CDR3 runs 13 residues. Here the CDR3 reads CSSNAGQNYEQYF. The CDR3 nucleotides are TGCAGCTCCAACGCCGGGCAGAACTACGAGCAGTACTTC.

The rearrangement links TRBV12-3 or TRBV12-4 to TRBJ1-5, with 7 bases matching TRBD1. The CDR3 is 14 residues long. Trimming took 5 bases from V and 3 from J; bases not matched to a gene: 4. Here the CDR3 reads CASSQDRNNQPQHF. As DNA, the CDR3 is TGTGCCAGCAGTCAGGACAGGAACAATCAGCCCCAGCATTTT.

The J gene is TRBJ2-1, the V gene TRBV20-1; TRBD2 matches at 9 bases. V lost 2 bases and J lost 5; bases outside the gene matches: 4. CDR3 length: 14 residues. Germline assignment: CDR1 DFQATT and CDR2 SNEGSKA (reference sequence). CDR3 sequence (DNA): TGCAGTGCTAGACTAGCGGGACTAAACAATGAGCAGTTCTTC. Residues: CSARLAGLNNEQFF.